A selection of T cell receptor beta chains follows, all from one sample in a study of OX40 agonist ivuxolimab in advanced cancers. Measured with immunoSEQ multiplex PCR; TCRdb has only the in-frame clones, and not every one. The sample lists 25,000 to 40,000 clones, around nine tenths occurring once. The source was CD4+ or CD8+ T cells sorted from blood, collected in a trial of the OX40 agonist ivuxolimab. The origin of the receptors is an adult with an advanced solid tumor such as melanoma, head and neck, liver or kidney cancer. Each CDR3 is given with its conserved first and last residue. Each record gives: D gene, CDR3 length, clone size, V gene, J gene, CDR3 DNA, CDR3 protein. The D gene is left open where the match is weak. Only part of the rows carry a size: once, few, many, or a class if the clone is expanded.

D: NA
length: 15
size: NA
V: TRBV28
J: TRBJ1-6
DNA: TGTGCCAGCAGTTTAAGTGCGGGGAATAATTCACCCCTCCACTTT
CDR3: CASSLSAGNNSPLHF

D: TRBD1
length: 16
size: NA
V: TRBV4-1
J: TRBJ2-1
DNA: TGCGCCAGCAGTCGGGGACAGGAACCTTCCTACAATGAGCAGTTCTTC
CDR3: CASSRGQEPSYNEQFF

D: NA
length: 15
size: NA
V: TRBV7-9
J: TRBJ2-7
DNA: TGTGCCAGCCTTACTCCGGGTGGTCCCTCCTACGAGCAGTACTTC
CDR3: CASLTPGGPSYEQYF

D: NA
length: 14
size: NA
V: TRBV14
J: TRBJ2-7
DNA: TGTGCCAGCAGCCAAGATGAGGTGTTCTACGAGCAGTACTTC
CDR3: CASSQDEVFYEQYF

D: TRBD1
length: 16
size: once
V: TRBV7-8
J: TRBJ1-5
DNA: TGTGCCAGCAGCTCGGAACCGGGACAGGTAAATCAGCCCCAGCATTTT
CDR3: CASSSEPGQVNQPQHF

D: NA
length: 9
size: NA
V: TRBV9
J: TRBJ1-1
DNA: TGTGCCAGCAGCGTAGGTGGATACTTT
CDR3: CASSVGGYF

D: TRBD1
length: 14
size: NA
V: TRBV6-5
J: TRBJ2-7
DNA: TGTGCCAGCTCCCCCGGGACAGGGTACTACGAGCAGTACTTC
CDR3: CASSPGTGYYEQYF

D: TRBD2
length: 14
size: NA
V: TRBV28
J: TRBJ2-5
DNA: TGTGCCAGCAGTTTAATCCGGGGGGGCGAGACCCAGTACTTC
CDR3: CASSLIRGGETQYF

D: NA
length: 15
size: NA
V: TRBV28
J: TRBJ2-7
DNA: TGTGCCAGCAGTTTATTCGGCAGGAGCTCCTACGAGCAGTACTTC
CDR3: CASSLFGRSSYEQYF

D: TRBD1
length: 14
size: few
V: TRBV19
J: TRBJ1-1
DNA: TGTGCCAGTAGTAGGGACAGGGGTAACACTGAAGCTTTCTTT
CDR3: CASSRDRGNTEAFF

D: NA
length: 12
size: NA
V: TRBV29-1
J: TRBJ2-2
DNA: TGCAGCGTTCGGGGGAGCACCGGGGAGCTGTTTTTT
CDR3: CSVRGSTGELFF

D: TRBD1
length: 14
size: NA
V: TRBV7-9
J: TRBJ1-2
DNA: TGTGCCAGCAGCTACTTAAGCACAGGGGACGGCTACACCTTC
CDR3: CASSYLSTGDGYTF

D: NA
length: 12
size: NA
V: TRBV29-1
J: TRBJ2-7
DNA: TGCAGCGCCGAATACAGGGTAGGCGAGCAGTACTTC
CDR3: CSAEYRVGEQYF

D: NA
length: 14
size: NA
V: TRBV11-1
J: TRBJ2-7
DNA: TGTGCCAGCAGCTTAGAGGGGACGATGAGCGAGCAGTACTTC
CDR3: CASSLEGTMSEQYF